The rows below give T cell receptor beta chains drawn from one sample of a study of blood T cell repertoires in COVID-19. The method was immunoSEQ multiplex PCR; TCRdb's version includes in-frame clones alone and lacks a portion of them. The table has a few hundred thousand clones, around 80% seen once. Sequences were obtained from peripheral blood. These receptors all come from a woman in her thirties or forties who had recovered from COVID-19. CDR3s include the opening cysteine and the closing phenylalanine or tryptophan. Fields, in order: J gene, V gene, D gene, clone size, CDR3 protein, CDR3 DNA. The D gene is left open where the match is weak. Clone size, where shown, is once, few, many, or a class for clones that have expanded.

j_gene: TRBJ1-2
v_gene: TRBV7-2
d_gene: .
abundance: .
CDR3aa: CASRILSDYGYTF
CDR3nt: TGTGCCAGCCGAATCCTGAGCGACTATGGCTACACCTTC

j_gene: TRBJ2-5
v_gene: TRBV7-2
d_gene: TRBD2
abundance: .
CDR3aa: CASSLVGGVTETQYF
CDR3nt: TGTGCCAGCAGCTTAGTCGGGGGGGTGACAGAGACCCAGTACTTC

j_gene: TRBJ2-7
v_gene: TRBV30
d_gene: .
abundance: .
CDR3aa: CAWSGDNRLEQYF
CDR3nt: TGTGCCTGGAGTGGGGACAATCGTCTCGAGCAGTACTTC

j_gene: TRBJ1-3
v_gene: TRBV9
d_gene: TRBD1
abundance: .
CDR3aa: CASSPTTTGAGNTIYF
CDR3nt: TGTGCCAGCAGCCCAACTACCACAGGGGCCGGAAACACCATATATTTT

j_gene: TRBJ2-5
v_gene: TRBV20-1
d_gene: .
abundance: .
CDR3aa: CSASDTRHQETQYF
CDR3nt: TGCAGTGCAAGTGACACGAGGCATCAAGAGACCCAGTACTTC

j_gene: TRBJ2-7
v_gene: TRBV7-2
d_gene: TRBD2
abundance: .
CDR3aa: CASSLAFLAGVYEQYF
CDR3nt: TGTGCCAGCAGCTTAGCCTTCCTTGCGGGGGTATACGAGCAGTACTTC

j_gene: TRBJ1-5
v_gene: TRBV2
d_gene: .
abundance: .
CDR3aa: CASSEGQRGPQHF
CDR3nt: TGTGCCAGCAGTGAAGGGCAAAGGGGGCCCCAGCATTTT

j_gene: TRBJ1-3
v_gene: TRBV19
d_gene: TRBD1
abundance: .
CDR3aa: CASSMWTGPSGNTIYF
CDR3nt: TGTGCCAGTAGTATGTGGACAGGCCCCTCTGGAAACACCATATATTTT

j_gene: TRBJ1-2
v_gene: TRBV5-5
d_gene: .
abundance: .
CDR3aa: CASSFAGDGYTF
CDR3nt: TGTGCCAGCAGCTTTGCGGGAGATGGCTACACCTTC

j_gene: TRBJ1-5
v_gene: TRBV7-2
d_gene: TRBD1
abundance: .
CDR3aa: CASSFGQGSVGNQPQHF
CDR3nt: TGTGCCAGCAGTTTTGGACAGGGTAGCGTCGGCAATCAGCCCCAGCATTTT

j_gene: TRBJ2-1
v_gene: TRBV18
d_gene: TRBD2
abundance: .
CDR3aa: CASSPPSGESSYNEQFF
CDR3nt: TGTGCCAGCTCACCACCTAGCGGGGAGAGCTCCTACAATGAGCAGTTCTTC

j_gene: TRBJ2-7
v_gene: TRBV6-5
d_gene: TRBD2
abundance: .
CDR3aa: CASMTPGGTYEQYF
CDR3nt: TGTGCCAGCATGACCCCGGGGGGGACCTACGAGCAGTACTTC

j_gene: TRBJ1-3
v_gene: TRBV15
d_gene: TRBD1
abundance: .
CDR3aa: CATSSPQGANTIYF
CDR3nt: TGTGCCACCAGCAGTCCCCAGGGGGCAAACACCATATATTTT

j_gene: TRBJ1-5
v_gene: TRBV19
d_gene: .
abundance: .
CDR3aa: CASTGQLNQPQHF
CDR3nt: TGTGCCAGTACCGGACAGCTCAATCAGCCCCAGCATTTT

j_gene: TRBJ1-4
v_gene: TRBV9
d_gene: .
abundance: .
CDR3aa: CASSVEGAWGEKLFF
CDR3nt: TGTGCCAGCAGCGTAGAAGGGGCGTGGGGTGAAAAACTGTTTTTT

j_gene: TRBJ2-3
v_gene: TRBV27
d_gene: .
abundance: .
CDR3aa: CASSPNTDTQYF
CDR3nt: TGTGCCAGCAGTCCAAATACAGATACGCAGTATTTT

j_gene: TRBJ1-2
v_gene: TRBV7-2
d_gene: .
abundance: .
CDR3aa: CASSLADSYGYTF
CDR3nt: TGTGCCAGCAGCTTAGCCGACTCCTATGGCTACACCTTC

j_gene: TRBJ1-6
v_gene: TRBV6-2/TRBV6-3
d_gene: TRBD1
abundance: .
CDR3aa: CASSFDRGGSPLHF
CDR3nt: TGTGCCAGCAGTTTCGACAGGGGTGGCTCACCCCTCCACTTT

j_gene: TRBJ2-5
v_gene: TRBV11-2
d_gene: TRBD1
abundance: once
CDR3aa: CASSPNLRGQTQETQYF
CDR3nt: TGTGCCAGCAGCCCCAACCTCCGGGGACAGACCCAAGAGACCCAGTACTTC

j_gene: TRBJ1-1
v_gene: TRBV10-3
d_gene: .
abundance: .
CDR3aa: CAISDLRATEAFF
CDR3nt: TGTGCCATCAGTGATCTCAGGGCCACTGAAGCTTTCTTT

j_gene: TRBJ2-2
v_gene: TRBV9
d_gene: .
abundance: .
CDR3aa: CASSSPGNPNTGELFF
CDR3nt: TGTGCCAGCAGCTCTCCCGGGAACCCGAACACCGGGGAGCTGTTTTTT

j_gene: TRBJ2-3
v_gene: TRBV7-2
d_gene: .
abundance: .
CDR3aa: CASSPHQTRGADTQYF
CDR3nt: TGTGCCAGCAGCCCACACCAGACCCGCGGTGCAGATACGCAGTATTTT

j_gene: TRBJ1-4
v_gene: TRBV5-1
d_gene: .
abundance: .
CDR3aa: CASSRAGGNEKLFF
CDR3nt: TGCGCCAGCAGCCGGGCAGGAGGCAATGAAAAACTGTTTTTT

j_gene: TRBJ2-1
v_gene: TRBV3-1/TRBV3-2
d_gene: TRBD2
abundance: .
CDR3aa: CASSPSGDLFNEQFF
CDR3nt: TGTGCCAGCAGCCCGAGCGGGGATCTTTTCAATGAGCAGTTCTTC

j_gene: TRBJ1-1
v_gene: TRBV20-1
d_gene: TRBD1
abundance: .
CDR3aa: CSASFRQGLGAEAFF
CDR3nt: TGCAGTGCTAGTTTCCGACAGGGGCTAGGTGCTGAAGCTTTCTTT

j_gene: TRBJ1-2
v_gene: TRBV3-1/TRBV3-2
d_gene: .
abundance: .
CDR3aa: CASSPPYRNGYTF
CDR3nt: TGTGCCAGCAGCCCACCTTACAGGAATGGCTACACCTTC

j_gene: TRBJ2-1
v_gene: TRBV7-9
d_gene: .
abundance: .
CDR3aa: CASSLVLSGSEQFF
CDR3nt: TGTGCCAGCAGCTTAGTCTTATCGGGGAGTGAGCAGTTCTTC

j_gene: TRBJ1-2
v_gene: TRBV19
d_gene: .
abundance: .
CDR3aa: CASSIIGAADVAYGYTF
CDR3nt: TGTGCCAGTAGTATAATTGGAGCAGCCGACGTCGCCTATGGCTACACCTTC

j_gene: TRBJ1-1
v_gene: TRBV28
d_gene: TRBD1
abundance: once
CDR3aa: CASSGGQGFNTEAFF
CDR3nt: TGTGCCAGCAGTGGGGGACAGGGTTTCAACACTGAAGCTTTCTTT

j_gene: TRBJ1-2
v_gene: TRBV7-3
d_gene: TRBD1
abundance: .
CDR3aa: CASSAGPGQGRLDYGYTF
CDR3nt: TGTGCCAGCAGCGCCGGACCGGGACAGGGCAGATTAGACTATGGCTACACCTTC

j_gene: TRBJ1-6
v_gene: TRBV7-2
d_gene: TRBD1
abundance: .
CDR3aa: CASSLTQGAGDNSPLHF
CDR3nt: TGTGCCAGCAGCCTAACCCAGGGGGCGGGTGATAATTCACCCCTCCACTTT

j_gene: TRBJ2-3
v_gene: TRBV9
d_gene: TRBD1
abundance: .
CDR3aa: CASSRDRGTDTQYF
CDR3nt: TGTGCCAGCAGCCGGGACAGGGGCACAGATACGCAGTATTTT

j_gene: TRBJ2-7
v_gene: TRBV13
d_gene: TRBD1
abundance: .
CDR3aa: CASSLGTGTSSYEQYF
CDR3nt: TGTGCCAGCAGTTTAGGGACAGGGACATCGTCCTACGAGCAGTACTTC

j_gene: TRBJ1-1
v_gene: TRBV5-6
d_gene: .
abundance: .
CDR3aa: CASSTTGLTEAFF
CDR3nt: TGTGCCAGCAGCACAACAGGGCTAACTGAAGCTTTCTTT

j_gene: TRBJ1-2
v_gene: TRBV30
d_gene: TRBD1
abundance: once
CDR3aa: CAWSVTRAGGKNTF
CDR3nt: TGTGCCTGGAGTGTAACTCGGGCAGGGGGGAAGAACACCTTC

j_gene: TRBJ1-2
v_gene: TRBV28
d_gene: TRBD1
abundance: .
CDR3aa: CALRVGGADGYTF
CDR3nt: TGTGCGCTTAGGGTAGGGGGCGCGGATGGCTACACCTTC

j_gene: TRBJ2-1
v_gene: TRBV29-1
d_gene: TRBD2
abundance: .
CDR3aa: CSQTLAGGPYNEQFF
CDR3nt: TGCAGCCAGACCTTAGCGGGGGGACCCTACAATGAGCAGTTCTTC

j_gene: TRBJ1-5
v_gene: TRBV6-6
d_gene: TRBD1
abundance: .
CDR3aa: CASSEGAASQPQHF
CDR3nt: TGTGCCAGCAGCGAGGGGGCGGCCTCCCAGCCCCAGCATTTT

j_gene: TRBJ2-7
v_gene: TRBV11-2
d_gene: .
abundance: .
CDR3aa: CASTGDREVGEQYF
CDR3nt: TGTGCCAGCACCGGAGACAGGGAGGTCGGAGAGCAGTACTTC

j_gene: TRBJ2-5
v_gene: TRBV30
d_gene: .
abundance: .
CDR3aa: CAWSVKWVGARATQYF
CDR3nt: TGTGCCTGGAGTGTAAAGTGGGTGGGGGCGCGTGCGACCCAGTACTTC

j_gene: TRBJ2-7
v_gene: TRBV18
d_gene: TRBD1
abundance: once
CDR3aa: CASSPRMLWDRGNEEQYF
CDR3nt: TGTGCCAGCTCACCAAGAATGCTCTGGGACAGGGGAAATGAAGAGCAGTACTTC

j_gene: TRBJ1-1
v_gene: TRBV6-5
d_gene: .
abundance: .
CDR3aa: CASSFVEEVNTEAFF
CDR3nt: TGTGCCAGCAGTTTCGTTGAGGAGGTCAACACTGAAGCTTTCTTT

j_gene: TRBJ2-2
v_gene: TRBV7-2
d_gene: .
abundance: once
CDR3aa: CASSLGLNTGELFF
CDR3nt: TGTGCCAGCAGCTTAGGTCTGAACACCGGGGAGCTGTTTTTT

j_gene: TRBJ2-7
v_gene: TRBV28
d_gene: .
abundance: .
CDR3aa: CASSPAGSSYEQYF
CDR3nt: TGTGCCAGCAGCCCCGCGGGTAGCTCCTACGAGCAGTACTTC

j_gene: TRBJ1-2
v_gene: TRBV29-1
d_gene: TRBD1
abundance: .
CDR3aa: CSVEGTGGGYGYTF
CDR3nt: TGCAGCGTCGAAGGGACAGGGGGCGGCTATGGCTACACCTTC

j_gene: TRBJ2-1
v_gene: TRBV4-3
d_gene: TRBD2
abundance: .
CDR3aa: CASSQGPSGGADEQFF
CDR3nt: TGCGCCAGCAGCCAAGGGCCTAGCGGGGGGGCAGATGAGCAGTTCTTC

j_gene: TRBJ1-6
v_gene: TRBV2
d_gene: .
abundance: .
CDR3aa: CASSSTGNNSPLHF
CDR3nt: TGTGCCAGCAGTTCTACAGGGAATAATTCACCCCTCCACTTT

j_gene: TRBJ2-5
v_gene: TRBV3-1/TRBV3-2
d_gene: .
abundance: .
CDR3aa: CASSQATAGNQETQYF
CDR3nt: TGTGCCAGCAGCCAAGCTACGGCAGGGAACCAAGAGACCCAGTACTTC

j_gene: TRBJ1-5
v_gene: TRBV10-3
d_gene: .
abundance: .
CDR3aa: CAISSGGGNQPQHF
CDR3nt: TGTGCCATCAGTTCCGGGGGGGGAAATCAGCCCCAGCATTTT

j_gene: TRBJ2-1
v_gene: TRBV30
d_gene: .
abundance: once
CDR3aa: CAWSVTPSGTEQFF
CDR3nt: TGTGCCTGGAGTGTAACCCCCTCGGGTACTGAGCAGTTCTTC

j_gene: TRBJ2-7
v_gene: TRBV20-1
d_gene: TRBD1
abundance: .
CDR3aa: CSARLGGQQYF
CDR3nt: TGCAGTGCTAGACTAGGGGGCCAGCAGTACTTC

j_gene: TRBJ2-3
v_gene: TRBV7-2
d_gene: TRBD1
abundance: .
CDR3aa: CASRDNTGGTDTQYF
CDR3nt: TGTGCCAGCAGGGATAATACAGGGGGCACAGATACGCAGTATTTT

j_gene: TRBJ1-5
v_gene: TRBV5-6
d_gene: .
abundance: once
CDR3aa: CASSLGSGGQGNQPQHF
CDR3nt: TGTGCCAGCAGCTTGGGCTCCGGGGGGCAAGGCAATCAGCCCCAGCATTTT

j_gene: TRBJ1-6
v_gene: TRBV6-1
d_gene: .
abundance: .
CDR3aa: CASSEQTYNSPLHF
CDR3nt: TGTGCCAGCAGTGAACAGACTTACAATTCACCCCTCCACTTT

j_gene: TRBJ1-6
v_gene: TRBV28
d_gene: TRBD1
abundance: .
CDR3aa: CASEAPQGLGSPLHF
CDR3nt: TGTGCCAGCGAAGCTCCACAGGGGTTGGGATCACCCCTCCACTTT

j_gene: TRBJ1-1
v_gene: TRBV7-2
d_gene: .
abundance: .
CDR3aa: CASSLVRAPEGAFF
CDR3nt: TGTGCCAGCAGCTTAGTGAGGGCCCCAGAGGGAGCTTTCTTT

j_gene: TRBJ2-4
v_gene: TRBV6-2/TRBV6-3
d_gene: .
abundance: .
CDR3aa: CASSYGGVGKNIQYF
CDR3nt: TGTGCCAGCAGTTACGGCGGGGTTGGCAAAAACATTCAGTACTTC

j_gene: TRBJ2-7
v_gene: TRBV5-1
d_gene: TRBD1
abundance: once
CDR3aa: CASRPGTGSYEQYF
CDR3nt: TGCGCCAGCAGGCCCGGGACAGGGTCCTACGAGCAGTACTTC